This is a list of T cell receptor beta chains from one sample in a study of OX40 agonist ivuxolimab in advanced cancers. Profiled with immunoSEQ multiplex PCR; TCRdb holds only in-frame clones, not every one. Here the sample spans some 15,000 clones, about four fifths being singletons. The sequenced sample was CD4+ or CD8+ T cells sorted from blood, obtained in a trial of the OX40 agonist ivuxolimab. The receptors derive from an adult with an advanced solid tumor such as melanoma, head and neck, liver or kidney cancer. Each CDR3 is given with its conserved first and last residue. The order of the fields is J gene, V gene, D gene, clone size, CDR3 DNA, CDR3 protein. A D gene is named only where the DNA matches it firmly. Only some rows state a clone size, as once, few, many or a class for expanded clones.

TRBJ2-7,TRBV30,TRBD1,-,TGTGCCTGGAGACAGGGGGCATCGCTCGAGCAGTACTTC,CAWRQGASLEQYF
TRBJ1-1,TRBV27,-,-,TGTGCCAGCAGTTTCGGGTTTACGAACACTGAAGCTTTCTTT,CASSFGFTNTEAFF
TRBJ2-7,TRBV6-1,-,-,TGTGCCAGCAGCCCCCGGGGCCAGTCCTACGAGCAGTACTTC,CASSPRGQSYEQYF
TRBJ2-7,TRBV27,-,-,TGTGCCAGCAGTTTTTTGGGGGTTAACGAGCAGTACTTC,CASSFLGVNEQYF
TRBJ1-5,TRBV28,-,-,TGTGCCAGCAGTTTGGGCTCGGCCTGGACAAAGGGGAATCAGCCCCAGCATTTT,CASSLGSAWTKGNQPQHF
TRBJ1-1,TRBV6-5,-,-,TGTGCCAGCAGTTACTCAGGCAGGGGAGCTGAAGCTTTCTTT,CASSYSGRGAEAFF
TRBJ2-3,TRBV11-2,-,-,TGTGCCAGCAGCAACCGACCGACGCGCGGCACAGATACGCAGTATTTT,CASSNRPTRGTDTQYF
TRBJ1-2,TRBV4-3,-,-,TGCGCCAGCAGCCAAGACGGGGGAAGAGACTATGGCTACACCTTC,CASSQDGGRDYGYTF
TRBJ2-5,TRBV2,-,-,TGTGCCAGCAGTGAGATGGGGGCCTTTCAAGAGACCCAGTACTTC,CASSEMGAFQETQYF
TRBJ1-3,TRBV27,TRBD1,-,TGTGCCAGCTCCACAGGGGCCATCGGAAACACCATATATTTT,CASSTGAIGNTIYF
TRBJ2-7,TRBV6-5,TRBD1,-,TGTGCCAGCAGTTGGGGACAGGGGGGCTACGAGCAGTACTTC,CASSWGQGGYEQYF
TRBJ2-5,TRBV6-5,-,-,TGTGCCAGCAGTTACGGTCAGGGGGGCGAGACCCAGTACTTC,CASSYGQGGETQYF
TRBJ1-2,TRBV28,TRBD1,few,TGTGCCAGCAGTTTACGACAGGGGGCAAACTATGGCTACACCTTC,CASSLRQGANYGYTF
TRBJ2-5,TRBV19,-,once,TGTGCCAGTAGTCCAGGGACAAGCCAAGAGACCCAGTACTTC,CASSPGTSQETQYF
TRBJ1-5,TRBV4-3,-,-,TGCGCCAGCAGCCAAGATCGGGGAAACGGGGCTCAGCCCCAGCATTTT,CASSQDRGNGAQPQHF
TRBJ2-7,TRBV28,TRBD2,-,TGTGCCAGCAGCTTAGCGGGAGGCAATTACGAGCAGTACTTC,CASSLAGGNYEQYF
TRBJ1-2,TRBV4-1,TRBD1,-,TGCGCCAGCAGCCAAGGATGGACAGGGGACTATGGCTACACCTTC,CASSQGWTGDYGYTF
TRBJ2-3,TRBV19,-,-,TGTGCCAGTAGTGCGACAGGCACAGATACGCAGTATTTT,CASSATGTDTQYF
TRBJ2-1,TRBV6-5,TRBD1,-,TGTGCCAGCAGTACAGGGGTTCCCTACAATGAGCAGTTCTTC,CASSTGVPYNEQFF
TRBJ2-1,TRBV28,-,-,TGTGCCAGCAGTTCCCTCATCCATGAGCAGTTCTTC,CASSSLIHEQFF
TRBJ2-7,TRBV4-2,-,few,TGTGCCAGCAGCCTCAAGGGCCATTACGAGCAGTACTTC,CASSLKGHYEQYF
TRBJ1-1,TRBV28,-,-,TGTGCCAGCAGTTTACAGCCGAACACTGAAGCTTTCTTT,CASSLQPNTEAFF
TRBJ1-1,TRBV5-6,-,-,TGTGCCAGCAGCTTTGTTACCGTAGGGAACACTGAAGCTTTCTTT,CASSFVTVGNTEAFF
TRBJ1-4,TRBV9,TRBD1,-,TGTGCCAGCAGCGAGACAGGGGGTAATGAAAAACTGTTTTTT,CASSETGGNEKLFF
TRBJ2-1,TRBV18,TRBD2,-,TGTGCCAGCTCACCACCGCCTAGCGGAGCGGCCATTTACAATGAGCAGTTCTTC,CASSPPPSGAAIYNEQFF
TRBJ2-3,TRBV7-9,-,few,TGTGCCAGCAGGCCCATAGCGACTAGCACAGATACGCAGTATTTT,CASRPIATSTDTQYF
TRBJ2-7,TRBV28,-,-,TGTGCCAGCAGACTAGACCCGATTGCCTCCTACGAGCAGTACTTC,CASRLDPIASYEQYF
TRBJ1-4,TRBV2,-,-,TGTGCCAGCAGTGAAGCGGAAGGGTGGCCTAATGAAAAACTGTTTTTT,CASSEAEGWPNEKLFF
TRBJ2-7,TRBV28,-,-,TGTGCCAGCAGTTTATGGGGTTACGAGCAGTACTTC,CASSLWGYEQYF
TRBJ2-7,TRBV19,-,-,TGTGCCAGTAGTCCCGGGCTGGGCTACGAGCAGTACTTC,CASSPGLGYEQYF
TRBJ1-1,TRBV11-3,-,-,TGTGCCAGCGCTCTTAAAGCGGGTTACACTGAAGCTTTCTTT,CASALKAGYTEAFF
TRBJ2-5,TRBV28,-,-,TGTGCCAGCAGCCCCGGACTACGCCAAGAGACCCAGTACTTC,CASSPGLRQETQYF
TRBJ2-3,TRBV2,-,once,TGTGCCAGCAGTGACCACACCCAGACTAGCACAGATACGCAGTATTTT,CASSDHTQTSTDTQYF
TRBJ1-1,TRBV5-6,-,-,TGTGCCAGCAGCTTGGCCAGCAGGCGGTCGATAGCTTTCTTT,CASSLASRRSIAFF
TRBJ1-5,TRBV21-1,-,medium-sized,TGTGCCAGCAGTACAGTCATTAGCAATCAGCCCCAGCATTTT,CASSTVISNQPQHF
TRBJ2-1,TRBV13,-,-,TGTGCCAGCAGCCAGGAGGGGCCCTACAATGAGCAGTTCTTC,CASSQEGPYNEQFF
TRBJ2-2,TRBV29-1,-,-,TGCAGCGTCTCAGCCGGTGGGGAGCTGTTTTTT,CSVSAGGELFF
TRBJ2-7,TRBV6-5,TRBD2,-,TGTGCCAGCAGTTACTCGGTCGGGGGGTACTACGAGCAGTACTTC,CASSYSVGGYYEQYF
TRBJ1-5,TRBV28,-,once,TGTGCCAGCAGTTTAAGAACCGAAGTGGGTAATCAGCCCCAGCATTTT,CASSLRTEVGNQPQHF
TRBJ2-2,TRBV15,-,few,TGTGCCACCAGCAGAGAACGGAACACCGGGGAGCTGTTTTTT,CATSRERNTGELFF
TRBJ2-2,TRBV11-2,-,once,TGTGCCAGCAGCTTAGGGAGCTCCCCCGGGGAGCTGTTTTTT,CASSLGSSPGELFF
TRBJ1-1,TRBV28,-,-,TGTGCCAGCAGTTCAGACGCCTTGAACACTGAAGCTTTCTTT,CASSSDALNTEAFF
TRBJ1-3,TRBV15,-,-,TGTGCCACCAGCAGAGGGCGGGGGGTTGGAAACACCATATATTTT,CATSRGRGVGNTIYF
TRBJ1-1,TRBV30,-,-,TGTGCCTGGAGTGTAGGAGGAACTGAAGCTTTCTTT,CAWSVGGTEAFF
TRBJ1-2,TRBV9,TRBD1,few,TGTGCCAGCAGCGCCGCTGACAGGGGACACTATGGCTACACCTTC,CASSAADRGHYGYTF
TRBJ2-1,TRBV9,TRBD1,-,TGTGCCAGCAGGCCCGGGACAGGGGGCGCCCGGAGCGGGTCCTACAATGAGCAGTTCTTC,CASRPGTGGARSGSYNEQFF
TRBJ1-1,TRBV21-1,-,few,TGTGCCAGCAGCAAAGGGGCAGGGGTCACTGAAGCTTTCTTT,CASSKGAGVTEAFF
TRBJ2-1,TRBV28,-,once,TGTGCCACCTCCTACAATGAGCAGTTCTTC,CATSYNEQFF
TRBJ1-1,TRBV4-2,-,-,TGTGCCAGCAGCTTGGGGGGGGAGGAATTAGGCACTGAAGCTTTCTTT,CASSLGGEELGTEAFF